The TCR beta chain under discussion was sequenced for a study of shared clonotypes between healthy human individuals. Profiled with immunoSEQ multiplex PCR; TCRdb holds only in-frame clones, not every one. The data hold hundreds of thousands of clones, with 77% observed a single time. Participating donors were healthy, HIV-negative adults free of recent acute infections or vaccinations. This clone came up once. This CDR3 spans 15 amino acids. V was pared by 2 bases and J by 3 bases, with 13 bases between. Germline values: CDR1 LGHNA, CDR2 YNFKEQ. This receptor was taken from a woman aged 40 to 50 in good health. Some clones in this sample may be carry-over from other donors' samples. Sequencing was carried out using PBMCs. The chain couples TRBV4-2 to TRBJ1-2; D gene ambiguous. CDR3 sequence: CASSQSVLQDYGYTF. The DNA for the CDR3 is TGTGCCAGCAGCCAATCGGTGCTCCAGGACTATGGCTACACCTTC.